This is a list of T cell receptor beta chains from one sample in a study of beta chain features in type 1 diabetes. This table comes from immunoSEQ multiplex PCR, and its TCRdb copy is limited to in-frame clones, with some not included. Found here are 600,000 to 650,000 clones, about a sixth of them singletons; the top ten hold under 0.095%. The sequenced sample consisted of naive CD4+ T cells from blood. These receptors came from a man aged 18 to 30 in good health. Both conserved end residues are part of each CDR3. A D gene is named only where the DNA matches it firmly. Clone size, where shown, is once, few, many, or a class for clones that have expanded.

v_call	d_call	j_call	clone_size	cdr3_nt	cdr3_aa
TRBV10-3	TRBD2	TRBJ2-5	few	TGTGCCATCAGTCCCGGGGGAGCGGGGGCCCGGGAGACCCAGTACTTC	CAISPGGAGARETQYF
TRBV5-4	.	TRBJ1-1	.	TGTGCCAGCAGCATGGGACGCGCTGAAGCTTTCTTT	CASSMGRAEAFF
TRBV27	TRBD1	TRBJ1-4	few	TGTGCCAGCAGGGGCTTCGGACAGGACCGTGCAACTAATGAAAAACTGTTTTTT	CASRGFGQDRATNEKLFF
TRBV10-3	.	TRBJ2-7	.	TGTGCCATCAGTGGGCAGTTCATCTCCTACGAGCAGTACTTC	CAISGQFISYEQYF
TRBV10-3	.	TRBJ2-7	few	TGTGCCATCAGTGAGGGTGGCAAGACCTACGAGCAGTACTTC	CAISEGGKTYEQYF
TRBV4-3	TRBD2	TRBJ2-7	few	TGCGCCAGCAGCCAAGATTTGAGGCGGGGGGGACTAGCGGCACCCTACGAGCAGTACTTC	CASSQDLRRGGLAAPYEQYF
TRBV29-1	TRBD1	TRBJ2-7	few	TGCAGCGCCTTGGGACAGGGATCCTACGAGCAGTACTTC	CSALGQGSYEQYF
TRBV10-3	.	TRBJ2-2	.	TGTGCCATCAGTCAAGGTCAACTAGAGATGGGGGAGCTGTTTTTT	CAISQGQLEMGELFF
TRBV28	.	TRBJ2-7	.	TGTGCCAGCAGTTACAGGGTGCAGGGGAGATACGAGCAGTACTTC	CASSYRVQGRYEQYF
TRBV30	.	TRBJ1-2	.	TGTGCCTGGAGTACCAGGCTTGGCTACACCTTC	CAWSTRLGYTF
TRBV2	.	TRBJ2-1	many	TGTGCCAGCAAGGTGATGGGTGAGCAGTTCTTC	CASKVMGEQFF
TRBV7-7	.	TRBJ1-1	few	TGTGCTAGCAGCTCAGGGGAGGGCACTGAAGCTTTCTTT	CASSSGEGTEAFF
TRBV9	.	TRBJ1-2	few	TGTGCCAGCAGCGTAGCTCACTCAGGGAGCTTTAACTATGGCTACACCTTC	CASSVAHSGSFNYGYTF
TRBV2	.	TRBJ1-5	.	TGTGCCAGCAGTGTAATGGAATTAGGCAATCAGCCCCAGCATTTT	CASSVMELGNQPQHF
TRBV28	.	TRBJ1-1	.	TGTGCCAGCATTCCCCGGGCAGTAAGCCTGAACACTGAAGCTTTCTTT	CASIPRAVSLNTEAFF
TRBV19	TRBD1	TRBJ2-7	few	TGTGCCAGTAGTACCTACGCAACCGGGACAGGGGAATACGAGCAGTACTTC	CASSTYATGTGEYEQYF
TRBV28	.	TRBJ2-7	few	TGTGCCAGCAGTGGAAAATACGAGCAGTACTTC	CASSGKYEQYF
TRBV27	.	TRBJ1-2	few	TGTGCCAGCAGTTCCTACCCTGGGGTAGGTGGCTACACCTTC	CASSSYPGVGGYTF
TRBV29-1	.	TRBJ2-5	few	TGCAGCGTTGAATCTCGGGCCCAAGAGACCCAGTACTTC	CSVESRAQETQYF
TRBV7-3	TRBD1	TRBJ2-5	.	TGTGCCAGCAGCAAAGGACAGGGCGGAGAGACCCAGTACTTC	CASSKGQGGETQYF
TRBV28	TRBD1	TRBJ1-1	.	TGTGCCAGCAGGGAAGGGACAGGTGGTATGACTGAAGCTTTCTTT	CASREGTGGMTEAFF
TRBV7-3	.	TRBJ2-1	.	TGTGCCAGCAGTCTTAGCGGAGGCTACAATGAGCAGTTCTTC	CASSLSGGYNEQFF
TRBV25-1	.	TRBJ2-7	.	TGTGCCAGCAGTGCCGTGGACAACCCCTACGAGCAGTACTTC	CASSAVDNPYEQYF
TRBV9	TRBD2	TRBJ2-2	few	TGTGCCAGCAGCGTAGACGCGGGAGGAGCCACCGGGGAGCTGTTTTTT	CASSVDAGGATGELFF
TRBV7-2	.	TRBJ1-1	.	TGTGCCAGCAGCATCAGCGGGCGGCACAGGGCGAACACTGAAGCTTTCTTT	CASSISGRHRANTEAFF
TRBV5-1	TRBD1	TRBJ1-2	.	TGCGCCAGCAGCCGCGACAGGGTCTATAGCTACACCTTC	CASSRDRVYSYTF
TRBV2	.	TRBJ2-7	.	TGTGCCAGCAGACCGGACGGTTCCTACGAGCAGTACTTC	CASRPDGSYEQYF
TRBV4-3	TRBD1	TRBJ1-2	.	TGCGCCAGCAGCCCATCCGACAGGGCCTATGGCTACACCTTC	CASSPSDRAYGYTF
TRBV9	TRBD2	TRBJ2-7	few	TGTGCCAGCAGCCCCCCCGGGGGGGTCTCGAAGCAGTACTTC	CASSPPGGVSKQYF
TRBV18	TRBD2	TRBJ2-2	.	TGTGCCAGCTCACCCATCACTATCAGCGGGAGGGCCGGCGGGGAGCTGTTTTTT	CASSPITISGRAGGELFF
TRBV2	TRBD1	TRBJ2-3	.	TGTGCCAGCAGTCCCGGACAGGGTTTTTCGGATACGCAGTATTTT	CASSPGQGFSDTQYF
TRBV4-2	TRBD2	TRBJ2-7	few	TGTGCCAGCAGCCCCCGGGGAGGGGATGTAGACGAGCAGTACTTC	CASSPRGGDVDEQYF
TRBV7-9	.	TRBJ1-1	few	TGTGCCAGCAGCCCGTGGGGGGCCCTAAAGAACACTGAAGCTTTCTTT	CASSPWGALKNTEAFF
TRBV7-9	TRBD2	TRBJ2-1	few	TGTGCCAGCAGCACCCGACTAGCGGGGGGGCGGTCCTACAATGAGCAGTTCTTC	CASSTRLAGGRSYNEQFF
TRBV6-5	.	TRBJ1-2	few	TGTGCCAGCAGTTACTTAGCAGGGAGGAACTATGGCTACACCTTC	CASSYLAGRNYGYTF
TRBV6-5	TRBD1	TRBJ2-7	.	TGTGCCAGCAGTTACTCAAGGGGGCCTTACGAGCAGTACTTC	CASSYSRGPYEQYF
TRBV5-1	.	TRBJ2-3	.	TGCGCCAGCATTATGGGAAGTTTCGCCACAGATACGCAGTATTTT	CASIMGSFATDTQYF
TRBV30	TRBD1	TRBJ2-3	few	TGTGCCTGGAGTGAGGGGGCAACAGTCAATACGCAGTATTTT	CAWSEGATVNTQYF
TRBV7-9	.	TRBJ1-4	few	TGTGCCAGCAGTGGAGGGTCAACTAATGAAAAACTGTTTTTT	CASSGGSTNEKLFF
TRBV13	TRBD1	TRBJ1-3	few	TGTGCCAGCAGGGCCGCCGGGACAGGGGGCCCTGGAAACACCATATATTTT	CASRAAGTGGPGNTIYF
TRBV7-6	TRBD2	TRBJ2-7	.	TGTGCCAGCACGACTAGCGGGGCCCCCCGGGAGCAGTACTTC	CASTTSGAPREQYF
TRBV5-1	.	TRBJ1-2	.	TGCGCCAGCAGCCAGACAGAGGTGGACGGCTATGGCTACACCTTC	CASSQTEVDGYGYTF
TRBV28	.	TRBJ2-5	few	TGTGCCAGCAGACATGGGGGACTGGGGGGAACCCAGTACTTC	CASRHGGLGGTQYF
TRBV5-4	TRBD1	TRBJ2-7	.	TGTGCCAGCGGACACCGGGACAGGGGTAAGCGGGTCTTCCCCTACGAGCAGTACTTC	CASGHRDRGKRVFPYEQYF
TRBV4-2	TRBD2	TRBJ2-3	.	TGTGCCAGCAGCCGGACTAGCGGGAGTTCGGTAGATACGCAGTATTTT	CASSRTSGSSVDTQYF
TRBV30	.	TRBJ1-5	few	TGTGCCTGGAGCCCCGGGACGAGCAATCAGCCCCAGCATTTT	CAWSPGTSNQPQHF
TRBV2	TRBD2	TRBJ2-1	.	TGTGCCAGCACCCAAACCCCTGAGACTAGCGGGGGGGCCTACAATGAGCAGTTCTTC	CASTQTPETSGGAYNEQFF
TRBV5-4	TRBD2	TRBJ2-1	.	TGTGCCAGCAGCTTGACTAGCGGACCTTACAATGAGCAGTTCTTC	CASSLTSGPYNEQFF
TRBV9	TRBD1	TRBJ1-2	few	TGTGCCAGCAGCGTAGGCCCAGGGGGCAAGGAGAATGGCTACACCTTC	CASSVGPGGKENGYTF
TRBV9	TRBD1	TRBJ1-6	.	TGTGCCAGCAGCGCCCGACAGGGGAATAATTCACCCCTCCACTTT	CASSARQGNNSPLHF
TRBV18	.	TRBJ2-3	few	TGTGCCAGCTCACCTCTACAGGGTTGGGCAGATACGCAGTATTTT	CASSPLQGWADTQYF
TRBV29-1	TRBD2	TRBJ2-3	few	TGCAGCGTCATTCTAGCGGGAGGGCCCACAGATACGCAGTATTTT	CSVILAGGPTDTQYF
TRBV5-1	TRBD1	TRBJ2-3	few	TGCGCCAGCAGCTCCGGACAGGGGACAGATACGCAGTATTTT	CASSSGQGTDTQYF
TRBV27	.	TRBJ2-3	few	TGTGCCAGCAGTTTAGAAAATCGCGAGAACACAGATACGCAGTATTTT	CASSLENRENTDTQYF
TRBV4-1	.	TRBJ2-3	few	TGCGCCAGCAGCCAAGGGGGGTCAGATACGCAGTATTTT	CASSQGGSDTQYF
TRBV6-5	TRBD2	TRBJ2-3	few	TGTGCCAGCGGGTTAGCGGGGGGCGCAGATACGCAGTATTTT	CASGLAGGADTQYF
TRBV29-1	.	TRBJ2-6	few	TGCAGCGTTGGGGGAGTTTCTGGGGCCAACGTCCTGACTTTC	CSVGGVSGANVLTF